This T cell receptor (beta chain) stems from a study of cytomegalovirus exposure and HLA in healthy donors. TCRdb's table, derived via immunoSEQ multiplex PCR, lists solely in-frame clones and lacks some. The repertoire holds over 110,000 clones, approximately 86% seen once, with just under 9% in the top ten. These donors were members of the approximately 110-subject validation cohort, a group separate from the approximately 670-subject first cohort. Overall study findings and caveats: Most observed TCR sequences were rare, whereas some public TCRs were detected in many donors. Accounts indicate the classifier identified cytomegalovirus status with strong specificity and sensitivity.

This clone was seen once. Its antigen is currently unknown. The CDR3 has 18 residues. V and J are TRBV1 and TRBJ2-7; whether TRBD2, the table's D call, matches the DNA was not checked. TRBV1 is noted as a pseudogene. This clonotype originated in a man aged 18 to 35 in good health and CMV-seropositive. The sequenced material came from PBMCs. CDR3 sequence: CTSSQDVWGLAVAYEQYF. The CDR3 nucleotides read TGCACCAGCAGCCAAGATGTGTGGGGACTAGCGGTCGCCTACGAGCAGTACTTC.